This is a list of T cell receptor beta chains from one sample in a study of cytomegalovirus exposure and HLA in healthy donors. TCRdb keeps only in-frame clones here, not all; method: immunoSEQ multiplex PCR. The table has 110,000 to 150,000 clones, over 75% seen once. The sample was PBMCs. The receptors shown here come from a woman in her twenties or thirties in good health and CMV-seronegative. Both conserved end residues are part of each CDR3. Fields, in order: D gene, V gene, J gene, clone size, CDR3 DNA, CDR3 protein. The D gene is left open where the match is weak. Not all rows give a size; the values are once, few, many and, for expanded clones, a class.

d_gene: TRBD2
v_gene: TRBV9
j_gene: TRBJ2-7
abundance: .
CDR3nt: TGTGCCAGCAGCCGACTAGCGGGGAGAGAGCAGTACTTC
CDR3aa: CASSRLAGREQYF

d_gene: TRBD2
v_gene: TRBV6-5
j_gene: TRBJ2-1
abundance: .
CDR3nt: TGTGCCAGCAGTCCGGGACTAGCTACGCATGAGCAGTTCTTC
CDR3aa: CASSPGLATHEQFF

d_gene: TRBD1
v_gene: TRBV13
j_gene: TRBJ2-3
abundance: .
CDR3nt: TGTGCCAGCAGCAACGGACAGGGTCGCACAGATACGCAGTATTTT
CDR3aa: CASSNGQGRTDTQYF

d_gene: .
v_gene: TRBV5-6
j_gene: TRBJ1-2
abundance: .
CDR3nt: TGTGCCAGCAGCTTGAGGCGCAGGGATGGCTACACCTTC
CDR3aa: CASSLRRRDGYTF

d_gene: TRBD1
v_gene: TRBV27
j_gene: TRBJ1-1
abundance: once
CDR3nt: TGTGCCAGCAGGATACAGGGGGGAGGATTGAGCACTGAAGCTTTCTTT
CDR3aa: CASRIQGGGLSTEAFF

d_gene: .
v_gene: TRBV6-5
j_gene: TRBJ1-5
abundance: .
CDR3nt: TGTGCCAGCAGTTACTCTCCGGCGGGGAGCAATCAGCCCCAGCATTTT
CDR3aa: CASSYSPAGSNQPQHF

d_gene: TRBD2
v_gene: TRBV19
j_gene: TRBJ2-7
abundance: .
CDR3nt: TGTGCCAGTAGTCCCACCGGGACTAGCGGGTACGAGCAGTACTTC
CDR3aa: CASSPTGTSGYEQYF

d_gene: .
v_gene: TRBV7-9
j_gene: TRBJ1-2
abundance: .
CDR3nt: TGTGCCAGCAGCCCTGGAGCTCTAACTCTCTATGGCTACACCTTC
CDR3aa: CASSPGALTLYGYTF

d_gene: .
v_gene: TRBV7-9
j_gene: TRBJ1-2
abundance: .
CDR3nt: TGTGCCAGCAGCTTAGCCCCGCAAGACAGCTATGGCTACACCTTC
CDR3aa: CASSLAPQDSYGYTF

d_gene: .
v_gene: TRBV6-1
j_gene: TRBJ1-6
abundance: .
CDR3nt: TGTGCCAGCAGTGAAGCGAGGGTGACCTATAATTCACCCCTCCACTTT
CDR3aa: CASSEARVTYNSPLHF

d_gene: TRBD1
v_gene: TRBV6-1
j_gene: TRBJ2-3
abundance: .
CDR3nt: TGTGCCAGCAGTGAAGTGATCGGGCAGGGGGTCCCAGATACGCAGTATTTT
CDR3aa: CASSEVIGQGVPDTQYF

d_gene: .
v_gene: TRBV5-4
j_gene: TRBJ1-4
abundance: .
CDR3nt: TGTGCCAGCAGCTTGGCCCGGGGGGAAGGGGAAAAACTGTTTTTT
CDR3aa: CASSLARGEGEKLFF

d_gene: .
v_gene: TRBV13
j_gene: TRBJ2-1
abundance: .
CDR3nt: TGTGCCAGCAGCCCCCGTGATGAGCAGTTCTTC
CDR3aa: CASSPRDEQFF

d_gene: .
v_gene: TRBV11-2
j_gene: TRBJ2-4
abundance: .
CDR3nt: TGTGCCAGCAGCTTAGTTCCGGGAGCCAAAAACATTCAGTACTTC
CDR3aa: CASSLVPGAKNIQYF

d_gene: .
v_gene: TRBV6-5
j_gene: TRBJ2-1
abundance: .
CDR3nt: TGTGCCACCAAAACGGACAGTTACTCCTACAATGAGCAGTTCTTC
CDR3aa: CATKTDSYSYNEQFF

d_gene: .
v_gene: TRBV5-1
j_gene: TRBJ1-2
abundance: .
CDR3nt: TGCGCCAGCAGCTCAACATCTAACTATGGCTACACCTTC
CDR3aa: CASSSTSNYGYTF

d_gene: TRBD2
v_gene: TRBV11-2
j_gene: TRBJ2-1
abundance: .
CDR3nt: TGTGCCAGCAGCTTCAGGGCGGGGGGAAACTACAATGAGCAGTTCTTC
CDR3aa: CASSFRAGGNYNEQFF

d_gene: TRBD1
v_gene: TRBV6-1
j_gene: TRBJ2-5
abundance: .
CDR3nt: TGTGCCAGCAGTGATATTACCGGGACAGGGGGAGAGACCCAGTACTTC
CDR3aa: CASSDITGTGGETQYF

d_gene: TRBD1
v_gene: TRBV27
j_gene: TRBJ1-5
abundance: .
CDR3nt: TGTGCCAGCAGTCGGAACCTGGGACAGGGCGCTCAGCCCCAGCATTTT
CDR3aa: CASSRNLGQGAQPQHF

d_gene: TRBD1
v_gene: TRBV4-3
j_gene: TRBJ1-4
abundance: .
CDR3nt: TGCGCCAGCAGCCCGGGACAGCTCGGGAATGAAAAACTGTTTTTT
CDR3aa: CASSPGQLGNEKLFF

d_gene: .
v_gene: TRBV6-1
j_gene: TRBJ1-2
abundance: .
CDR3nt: TGTGCCAGCAGTGAAGCCCTGGGGGGGGGCGAGAACTATGGCTACACCTTC
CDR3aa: CASSEALGGGENYGYTF

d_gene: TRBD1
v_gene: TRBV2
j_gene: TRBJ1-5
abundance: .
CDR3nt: TGTGCCAGCGACCGGGACAGGGTCAATCAGCCCCAGCATTTT
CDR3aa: CASDRDRVNQPQHF

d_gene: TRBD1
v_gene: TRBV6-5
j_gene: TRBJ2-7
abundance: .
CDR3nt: TGTGCCAGCAGTTACGGGGCGGGGGACAGGGTTTACGAGCAGTACTTC
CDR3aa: CASSYGAGDRVYEQYF

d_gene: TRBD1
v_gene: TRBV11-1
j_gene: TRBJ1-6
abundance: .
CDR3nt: TGTGCCAGCAAAGGGACAGACTATAATTCACCCCTCCACTTT
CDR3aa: CASKGTDYNSPLHF

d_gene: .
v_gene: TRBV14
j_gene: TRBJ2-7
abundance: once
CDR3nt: TGTGCCAGCAGCCAAAATAGTTACGAGCAGTACTTC
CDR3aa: CASSQNSYEQYF

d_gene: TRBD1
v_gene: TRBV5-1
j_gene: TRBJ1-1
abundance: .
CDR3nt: TGCGCCAGCAGCTCTAAACAGGGGGCCGAAACTGAAGCTTTCTTT
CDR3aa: CASSSKQGAETEAFF

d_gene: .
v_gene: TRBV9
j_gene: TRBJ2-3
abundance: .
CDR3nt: TGTGCCAGCAGCGTGTTAGGGGGAACAGATACGCAGTATTTT
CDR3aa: CASSVLGGTDTQYF

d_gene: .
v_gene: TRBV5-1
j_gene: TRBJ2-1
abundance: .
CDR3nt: TGCGCCAGCAGCTTGGGGGTAGCGTCCTACAATGAGCAGTTCTTC
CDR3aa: CASSLGVASYNEQFF

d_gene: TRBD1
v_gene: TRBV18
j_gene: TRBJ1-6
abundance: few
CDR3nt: TGTGCCAGCTCACCACAGACAGGGGGGAATTCACCCCTCCACTTT
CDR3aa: CASSPQTGGNSPLHF

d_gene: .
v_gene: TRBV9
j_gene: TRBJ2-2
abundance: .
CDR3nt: TGTGCCAGCAGCGTAGAACAGGGCAGCACCGGGGAGCTGTTTTTT
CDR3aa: CASSVEQGSTGELFF

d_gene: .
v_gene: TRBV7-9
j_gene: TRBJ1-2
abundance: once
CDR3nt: TGTGCCAGCAGCTTAGACAGGGCCCCCTATGGCTACACCTTC
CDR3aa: CASSLDRAPYGYTF

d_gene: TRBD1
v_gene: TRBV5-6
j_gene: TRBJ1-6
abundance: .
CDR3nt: TGTGCCAGCAGCTTGGTAAGCGACAGGGGAAATTCACCCCTCCACTTT
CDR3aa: CASSLVSDRGNSPLHF

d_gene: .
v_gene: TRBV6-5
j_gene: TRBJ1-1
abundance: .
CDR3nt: TGTGCCAGCAGTTACTCGGCTCGGAGCCCCACTGAAGCTTTCTTT
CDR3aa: CASSYSARSPTEAFF

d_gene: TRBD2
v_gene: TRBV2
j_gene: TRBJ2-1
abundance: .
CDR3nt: TGTGCCAGCAGTGATCTAGCGGGGGCAAGGAATGAGCAGTTCTTC
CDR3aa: CASSDLAGARNEQFF

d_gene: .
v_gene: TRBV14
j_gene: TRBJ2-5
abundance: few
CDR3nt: TGTGCCAGCAGCCAAACAGCTAAAGGCGAGACCCAGTACTTC
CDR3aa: CASSQTAKGETQYF

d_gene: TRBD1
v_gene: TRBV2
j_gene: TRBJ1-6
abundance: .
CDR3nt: TGTGCCAGCAAGGGACAGTATAATTCACCCCTCCACTTT
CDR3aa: CASKGQYNSPLHF

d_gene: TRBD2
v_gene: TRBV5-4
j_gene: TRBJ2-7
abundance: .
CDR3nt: TGTGCCAGCAGCTTAGGACTAGCGGGTCGCGAGCAGTACTTC
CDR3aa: CASSLGLAGREQYF